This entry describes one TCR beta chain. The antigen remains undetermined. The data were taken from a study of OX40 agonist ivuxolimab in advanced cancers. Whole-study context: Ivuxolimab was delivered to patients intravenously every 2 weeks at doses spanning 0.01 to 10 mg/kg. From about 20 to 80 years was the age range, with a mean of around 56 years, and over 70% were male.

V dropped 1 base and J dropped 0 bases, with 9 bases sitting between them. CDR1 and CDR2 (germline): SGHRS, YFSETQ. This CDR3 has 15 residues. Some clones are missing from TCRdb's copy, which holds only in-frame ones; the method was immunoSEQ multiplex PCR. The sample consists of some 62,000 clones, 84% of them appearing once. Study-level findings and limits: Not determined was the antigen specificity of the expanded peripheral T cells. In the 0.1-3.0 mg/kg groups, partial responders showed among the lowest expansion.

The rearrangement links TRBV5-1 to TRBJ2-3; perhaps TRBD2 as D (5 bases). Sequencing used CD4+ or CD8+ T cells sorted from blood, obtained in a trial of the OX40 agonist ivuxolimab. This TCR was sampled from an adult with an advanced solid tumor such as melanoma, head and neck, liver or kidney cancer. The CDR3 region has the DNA TGCGCCAGCAGCTTGATAAGCGGAAGCACAGATACGCAGTATTTT. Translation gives CASSLISGSTDTQYF.